One sample yielded the 5 T cell receptor beta chains listed below, sequenced in a study of cytomegalovirus exposure and HLA in healthy donors. The PCR was carried out with 60 Vbeta primers and 13 Jbeta primers. Produced via immunoSEQ multiplex PCR; TCRdb's table is partial and in-frame only. The sample includes some 270,000 clones, around 90% seen only once; the top ten take 1.5% to 2%. The sequencing input was PBMCs. The receptors here all came from a girl aged 2 to 10 in good health and CMV-seronegative.

The chain joins TRBV7-9 to TRBJ2-1; D is possibly TRBD2 (6 bases). Per germline, CDR1 SEHNR and CDR2 FQNEAQ (reference sequence). The V end was cut by 5 bases, the J end by 0 bases, with 14 bases between. CDR3 length: 16 amino acids. CDR3 amino acids: CASSPPSGGSYNEQFF. The CDR3 coding sequence is TGTGCCAGCAGCCCCCCCTCCGGGGGCTCCTACAATGAGCAGTTCTTC.

The rearrangement joins TRBV5-1 to TRBJ2-3; D ambiguous. In germline, CDR1 is SGHRS, CDR2 YFSETQ. The CDR3 has 12 residues. The germline V and J ends were trimmed by 3 bases and 2 bases, with 4 bases remaining between them. CDR3: CASSSLTDTQYF. CDR3 coding DNA: TGCGCCAGCAGCTCCCTCACAGATACGCAGTATTTT.

The chain links TRBV29-1 to TRBJ1-3; D ambiguous. This CDR3 is built from 12 residues. V shed 7 bases and J shed 0 bases, with 7 bases lying between them. Germline-derived CDR1 and CDR2 are SQVTM and ANQGSEA. The CDR3 spells CSAKISGNTIYF. CDR3 sequence (DNA): TGCAGCGCCAAAATCTCTGGAAACACCATATATTTT. Using reference TRBV29-1 and TRBJ1-3 for the parts outside the CDR3, the full variable domain is SAVISQKPSRDICQRGTSLTIQCQVDSQVTMMFWYRQQPGQSLTLIATANQGSEATYESGFVIDKFPISRPNLTFSTLTVSNMSPEDSSIYLCSAKISGNTIYFGEGSWLTVV.

This rearrangement joins TRBV5-1 to TRBJ2-7; 8 bases map to TRBD2. The V and J ends lost 7 bases and 0 bases, in that order; junction bases with no gene match: 6. CDR1 SGHRS and CDR2 YFSETQ come from the germline V gene. The CDR3 length is 14 residues. CDR3 residues: CASQTSVLSYEQYF. For the CDR3, the DNA is TGCGCCAGCCAGACTAGCGTACTCTCCTACGAGCAGTACTTC.

V usage is TRBV6-5 and J usage is TRBJ1-1; weak D call: TRBD1 (5 bases). V was cut by 2 bases and J by 4 bases, with 17 bases left in between. The CDR3 loop spans 16 amino acids. Per the germline V gene, CDR1 is MNHEY and CDR2 is SVGAGI. CDR3 sequence (DNA): TGTGCCAGCAGTTACGGGACTACGGGAGGGATCACTGAAGCTTTCTTT. Its protein is CASSYGTTGGITEAFF.